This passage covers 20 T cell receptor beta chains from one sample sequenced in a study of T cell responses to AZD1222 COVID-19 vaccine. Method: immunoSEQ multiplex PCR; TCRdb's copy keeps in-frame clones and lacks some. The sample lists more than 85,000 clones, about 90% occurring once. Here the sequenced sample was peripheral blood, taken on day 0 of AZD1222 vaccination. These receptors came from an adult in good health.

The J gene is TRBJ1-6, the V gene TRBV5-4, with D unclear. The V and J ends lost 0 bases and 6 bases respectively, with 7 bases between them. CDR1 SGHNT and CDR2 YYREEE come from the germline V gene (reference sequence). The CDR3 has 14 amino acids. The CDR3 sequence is CASSLELTNSPLHF. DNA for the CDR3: TGTGCCAGCAGCTTGGAATTGACTAATTCACCCCTCCACTTT.

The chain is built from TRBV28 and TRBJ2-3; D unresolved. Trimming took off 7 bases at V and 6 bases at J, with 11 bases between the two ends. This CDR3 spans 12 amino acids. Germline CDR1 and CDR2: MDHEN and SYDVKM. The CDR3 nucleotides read TGTGCCAGCACCCCAGATACGGATACGCAGTATTTT. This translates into CASTPDTDTQYF.

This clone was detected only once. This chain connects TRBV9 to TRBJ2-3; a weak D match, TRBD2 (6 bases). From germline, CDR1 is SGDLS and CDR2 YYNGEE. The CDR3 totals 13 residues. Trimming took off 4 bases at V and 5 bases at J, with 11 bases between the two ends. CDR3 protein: CASSLRDLDTQYF. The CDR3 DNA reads TGTGCCAGCAGCCTTCGGGACTTAGATACGCAGTATTTT.

The CDR3 spells CASSSPTMGDEQYF. CDR3 in DNA: TGTGCCAGCAGCTCCCCTACGATGGGGGACGAGCAGTACTTC. The chain recombines TRBV11-3 with TRBJ2-7; D could derive from TRBD1 or TRBD2 (5 bases each). V shed 4 bases and J shed 5 bases, with 15 bases lying between them. This CDR3 has 14 amino acids. Germline CDR1 reads SGHNT; CDR2 reads YENEEA.

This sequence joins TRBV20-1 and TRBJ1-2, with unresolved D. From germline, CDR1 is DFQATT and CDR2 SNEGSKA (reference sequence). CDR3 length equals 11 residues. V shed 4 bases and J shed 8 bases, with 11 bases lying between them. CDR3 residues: CSAKPRRGYTF. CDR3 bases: TGCAGTGCTAAGCCGAGAAGGGGCTACACCTTC.

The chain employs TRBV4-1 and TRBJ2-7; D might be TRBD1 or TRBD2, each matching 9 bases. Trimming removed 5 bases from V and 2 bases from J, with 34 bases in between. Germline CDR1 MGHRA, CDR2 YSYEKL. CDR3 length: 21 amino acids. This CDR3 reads CASSAPAPRTGEREVAYEQYF. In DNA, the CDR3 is TGCGCCAGCAGCGCGCCCGCCCCGAGGACAGGGGAGCGGGAGGTCGCCTACGAGCAGTACTTC.

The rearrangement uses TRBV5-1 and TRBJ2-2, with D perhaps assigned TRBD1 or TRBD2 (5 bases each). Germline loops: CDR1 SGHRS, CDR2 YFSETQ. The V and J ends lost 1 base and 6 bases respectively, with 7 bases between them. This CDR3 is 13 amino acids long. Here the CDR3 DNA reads TGCGCCAGCAGCTTGCGGGACCCCGGGGAGCTGTTTTTT. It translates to CASSLRDPGELFF.

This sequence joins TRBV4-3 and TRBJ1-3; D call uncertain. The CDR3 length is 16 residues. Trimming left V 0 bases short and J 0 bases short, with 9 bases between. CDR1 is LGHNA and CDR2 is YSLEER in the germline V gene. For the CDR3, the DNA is TGCGCCAGCAGCCAAGAACTCGGACGCTCTGGAAACACCATATATTTT. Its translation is CASSQELGRSGNTIYF.

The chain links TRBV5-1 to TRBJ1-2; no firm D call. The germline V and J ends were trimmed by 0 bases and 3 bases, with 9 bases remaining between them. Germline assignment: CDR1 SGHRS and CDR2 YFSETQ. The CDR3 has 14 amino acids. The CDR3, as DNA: TGCGCCAGCAGCTTGGAAGGGCGGGACTATGGCTACACCTTC. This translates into CASSLEGRDYGYTF. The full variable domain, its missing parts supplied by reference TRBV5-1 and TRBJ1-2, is KAGVTQTPRYLIKTRGQQVTLSCSPISGHRSVSWYQQTPGQGLQFLFEYFSETQRNKGNFPGRFSGRQFSNSRSEMNVSTLELGDSALYLCASSLEGRDYGYTFGSGTRLTVV.

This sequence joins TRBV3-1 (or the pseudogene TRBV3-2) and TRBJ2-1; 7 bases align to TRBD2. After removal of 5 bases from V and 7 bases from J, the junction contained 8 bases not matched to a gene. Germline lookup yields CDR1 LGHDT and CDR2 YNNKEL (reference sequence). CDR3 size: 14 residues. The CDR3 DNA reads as TGTGCCAGCAGCGGGACTACTCTAAGAAATGAGCAGTTCTTC. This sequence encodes CASSGTTLRNEQFF.

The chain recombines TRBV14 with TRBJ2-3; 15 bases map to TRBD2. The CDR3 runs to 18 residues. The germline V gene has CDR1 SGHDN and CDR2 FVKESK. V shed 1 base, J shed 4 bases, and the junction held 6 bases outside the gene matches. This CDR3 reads CASSQAGLAGGIADTQYF. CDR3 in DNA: TGTGCCAGCAGCCAAGCGGGACTAGCGGGAGGAATCGCAGATACGCAGTATTTT.

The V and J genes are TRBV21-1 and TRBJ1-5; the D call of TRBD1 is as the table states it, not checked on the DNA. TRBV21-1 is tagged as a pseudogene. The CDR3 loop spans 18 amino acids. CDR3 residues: CASSKEVEGGRIDQPQHF. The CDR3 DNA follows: TGTGCCAGCAGCAAAGAGGTAGAAGGGGGTAGAATCGATCAGCCCCAGCATTTT.

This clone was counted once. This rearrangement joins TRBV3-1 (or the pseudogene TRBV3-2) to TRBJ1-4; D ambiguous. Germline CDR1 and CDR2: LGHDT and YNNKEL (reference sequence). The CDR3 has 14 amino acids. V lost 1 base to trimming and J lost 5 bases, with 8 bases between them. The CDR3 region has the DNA TGTGCCAGCAGCCAAGCATCGGTGAATGAAAAACTGTTTTTT. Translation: CASSQASVNEKLFF.

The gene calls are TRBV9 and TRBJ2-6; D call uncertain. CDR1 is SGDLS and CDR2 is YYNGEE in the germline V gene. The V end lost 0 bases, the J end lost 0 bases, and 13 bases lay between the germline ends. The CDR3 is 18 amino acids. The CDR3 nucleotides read TGTGCCAGCAGCGTAGGGGTTTTCCATCGCTCTGGGGCCAACGTCCTGACTTTC. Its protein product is CASSVGVFHRSGANVLTF.

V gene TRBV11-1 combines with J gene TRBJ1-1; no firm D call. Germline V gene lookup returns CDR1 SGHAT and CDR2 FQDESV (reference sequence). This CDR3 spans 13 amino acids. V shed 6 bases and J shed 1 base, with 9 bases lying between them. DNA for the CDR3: TGTGCCAGCAGATCACAGACGAACACTGAAGCTTTCTTT. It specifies CASRSQTNTEAFF.

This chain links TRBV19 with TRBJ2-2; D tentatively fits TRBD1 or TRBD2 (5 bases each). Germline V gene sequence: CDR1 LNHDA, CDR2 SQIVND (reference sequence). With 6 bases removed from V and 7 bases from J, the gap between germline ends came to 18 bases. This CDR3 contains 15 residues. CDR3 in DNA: TGTGCCAGTAGGCGGGTGGACATAATGCTCGGGGAGCTGTTTTTT. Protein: CASRRVDIMLGELFF.

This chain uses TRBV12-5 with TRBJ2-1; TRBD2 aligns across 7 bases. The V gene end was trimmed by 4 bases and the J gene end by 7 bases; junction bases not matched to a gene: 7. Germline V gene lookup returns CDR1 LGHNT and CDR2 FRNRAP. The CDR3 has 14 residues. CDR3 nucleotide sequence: TGTGCTAGTGGTTCCGGACTAGGGGCAAATGAGCAGTTCTTC. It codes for CASGSGLGANEQFF.

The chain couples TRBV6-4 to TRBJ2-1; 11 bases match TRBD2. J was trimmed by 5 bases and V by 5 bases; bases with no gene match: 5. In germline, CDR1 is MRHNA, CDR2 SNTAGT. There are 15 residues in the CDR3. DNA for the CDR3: TGTGCCAGCAGTCCTAGCGGGGGGTCTAACAATGAGCAGTTCTTC. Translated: CASSPSGGSNNEQFF.

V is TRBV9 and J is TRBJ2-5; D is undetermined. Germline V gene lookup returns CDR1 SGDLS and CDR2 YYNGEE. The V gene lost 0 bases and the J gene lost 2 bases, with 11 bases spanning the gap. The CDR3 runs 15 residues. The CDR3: CASSVGSRVQETQYF. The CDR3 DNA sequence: TGTGCCAGCAGCGTAGGAAGTCGAGTACAAGAGACCCAGTACTTC.

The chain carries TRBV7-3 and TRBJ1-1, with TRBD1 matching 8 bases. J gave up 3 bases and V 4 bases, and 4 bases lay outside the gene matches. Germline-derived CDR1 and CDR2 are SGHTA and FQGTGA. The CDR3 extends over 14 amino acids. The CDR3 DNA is TGTGCCAGCAGCTCCCAGGGGGCACACACTGAAGCTTTCTTT. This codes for CASSSQGAHTEAFF.